This entry lists 12 T cell receptor beta chains sequenced from one sample in a study of T cells in Graves' hyperthyroidism and ophthalmopathy. RNA transcripts gave rise to amplified TCR beta CDR3 regions. The TCR CDR3 was amplified in a first-round RT-PCR using the HTBI primer set. TCRdb passed the multiplex PCR reads through MiXCR, listing each CDR3 protein once. This table has under 400,000 distinct CDR3 sequences, around 18% appearing once. The specimen was blood. Receptors were obtained from a woman in her thirties or forties with Graves' ophthalmopathy.

This clonotype was seen ten or more times. The chain couples TRBV6-2 or TRBV6-3 to TRBJ2-2; TRBD2 might be the D (6 bases). This CDR3 region has 13 residues. V was shortened by 4 bases and J by 5 bases, with 8 bases between the two germline ends. Per the germline V gene, CDR1 is MNHEY and CDR2 is SVGEGT. This chain's CDR3 is CASSSGDTGELFF. Written as DNA, the CDR3 is TGTGCCAGCAGTTCGGGGGATACCGGGGAGCTGTTTTTT.

This chain joins TRBV28 and TRBJ1-2; 9 nucleotides line up with TRBD1. The CDR3 loop spans 13 amino acids. CDR1 and CDR2 (germline): MDHEN, SYDVKM. V was pared by 5 bases and J by 5 bases, with 3 bases of the junction left unmatched. The chain's CDR3 is CASSTGGGYGYTF. CDR3 nucleotide sequence: TGTGCCAGCAGTACAGGGGGCGGGTATGGCTACACCTTC.

This clonotype was recorded many times. The J gene is TRBJ1-1, the V gene TRBV12-3 or TRBV12-4; no clear D gene. This CDR3 region has 12 residues. V was cut by 6 bases and J by 4 bases, with 9 bases left in between. CDR3 DNA sequence: TGTGCCAGCAGATCTTATCCCACTGAAGCTTTCTTT. Translating it yields CASRSYPTEAFF.

The chain combines TRBV29-1 with TRBJ2-7, with 8 bases fitting TRBD2. Trimming removed 5 bases from V and 0 bases from J; junction bases left unmatched: 9. Germline values: CDR1 SQVTM, CDR2 ANQGSEA. CDR3 length: 15 residues. CDR3 nucleotides: TGCAGCGTTCGCGGGGGGAGGGACATCTCCTACGAGCAGTACTTC. Its translation: CSVRGGRDISYEQYF.

This clonotype was counted ten times or more. The V call is TRBV12-3 or TRBV12-4, the J call TRBJ1-3, with a weak D call TRBD1 (5 bases). The CDR3 has 14 amino acids. V was cut by 6 bases and J by 2 bases, with 11 bases left in between. CDR3 nucleotides: TGTGCCAGCAGCCCTGGGACCGCTGGAAACACCATATATTTT. Protein product: CASSPGTAGNTIYF.

This clonotype was recorded at least ten times. The chain links TRBV6-2 or TRBV6-3 to TRBJ1-2; D unclear. The V and J ends lost 4 bases and 3 bases respectively, with 12 bases between them. The CDR3 covers 14 residues. The V gene's germline CDR1 is MNHEY and CDR2 SVGEGT. CDR3 sequence (DNA): TGTGCCAGCAGTTGGGGAGAACAATACTATGGCTACACCTTC. It codes for CASSWGEQYYGYTF.

This clonotype was observed many times. The genes are TRBV28 and TRBJ1-2; D might be TRBD1 (5 bases). From germline, CDR1 is MDHEN and CDR2 SYDVKM. The V end lost 4 bases, the J end lost 1 base, and 13 bases lay between the germline ends. This CDR3 comprises 15 residues. CDR3 sequence (DNA): TGTGCCAGCAGTTCCTTACGGGGCCATAACTATGGCTACACCTTC. Encoded protein: CASSSLRGHNYGYTF.

As to this clonotype: This may stem from a read error, because a much larger clone lies one nucleotide away. This chain joins TRBV18 and TRBJ2-7, with D maybe TRBD1 (6 bases). The CDR3 covers 14 residues. Trimming cost V 4 bases and J 4 bases, with 14 bases left between them. Germline V gives CDR1 KGHSH, CDR2 LQKENI. The CDR3 nucleotides read TGTGCCAGCTCACACGCGTTGGACAGTTACGAGCAGTACTTC. Residues: CASSHALDSYEQYF.

This clonotype has a count of ten or more. The J gene is TRBJ2-2, the V gene TRBV11-2; D uncertain. This CDR3 is built from 15 residues. Trimming cost V 0 bases and J 3 bases, with 8 bases left between them. The germline V gene encodes CDR1 SGHAT and CDR2 FQNNGV. The CDR3 protein is CASSLDTGYTGELFF. The CDR3 bases are TGTGCCAGCAGCTTAGACACGGGTTACACCGGGGAGCTGTTTTTT.

The CDR3 is CASSESGTAVVGQETQYF. The CDR3 bases are TGTGCCAGCAGTGAATCCGGGACAGCGGTTGTAGGCCAAGAGACCCAGTACTTC. This chain connects TRBV25-1 to TRBJ2-5, with 7 bases fitting TRBD1. This CDR3 is 18 amino acids long. Germline lookup yields CDR1 MGHDK and CDR2 SYGVNS. V lost 1 base to trimming and J lost 1 base; unmatched junction nucleotides: 12.

J is TRBJ2-5 and V is TRBV4-1; D may correspond to TRBD1 or TRBD2 (5 bases each). Trimming left V 0 bases short and J 1 base short, with 9 bases between. Per germline, CDR1 MGHRA and CDR2 YSYEKL. The CDR3 covers 15 residues. CDR3 DNA: TGCGCCAGCAGCCAAGATTCGAGGGGCCAAGAGACCCAGTACTTC. Amino acids: CASSQDSRGQETQYF.

The chain couples TRBV11-2 to TRBJ2-5; 12 positions agree with TRBD2. The CDR3 sequence is 16 residues long. Germline-derived CDR1 and CDR2 are SGHAT and FQNNGV. V was pared by 1 base and J by 2 bases, with 2 bases of the junction left unmatched. The CDR3 here is CASSLGTSGAQETQYF. The CDR3 coding sequence is TGTGCCAGCAGCTTAGGGACTAGCGGGGCTCAAGAGACCCAGTACTTC.